Listed here is a single TCR beta chain. What it recognizes is unknown. V dropped 5 bases and J dropped 3 bases, with 13 bases sitting between them. Germline CDR1 SEHNR, CDR2 FQNEAQ (reference sequence). CDR3 length equals 14 residues. This sample stems from a study of OX40 agonist ivuxolimab in advanced cancers. Produced via immunoSEQ multiplex PCR; TCRdb's table is partial and in-frame only. The repertoire includes tens of thousands of clones, more than 80% of them detected once, and 2% to 2.5% sits in the top ten. Study observations and caveats: Averaging showed that CD8+ T cells had more expanded clones than CD4+ did. Among the nonresponders, some also had low normalized T-cell clonal expansion. No antigen was identified for the clonally expanded peripheral T cells.

This clonotype was sampled from an adult with an advanced solid tumor such as melanoma, head and neck, liver or kidney cancer. The chain has TRBV7-9 and TRBJ1-1; possible D gene TRBD1, 5 bases. The sample in question was CD4+ or CD8+ T cells sorted from blood, obtained in a trial of the OX40 agonist ivuxolimab. CDR3 in DNA: TGTGCCAGCAGCCAGGGAGACGGGGACACTGAAGCTTTCTTT. Its protein is CASSQGDGDTEAFF. The whole variable domain, filled in from reference TRBV7-9 and TRBJ1-1, reads DTGVSQNPRHKITKRGQNVTFRCDPISEHNRLYWYRQTLGQGPEFLTYFQNEAQLEKSRLLSDRFSAERPKGSFSTLEIQRTEQGDSAMYLCASSQGDGDTEAFFGQGTRLTVV.